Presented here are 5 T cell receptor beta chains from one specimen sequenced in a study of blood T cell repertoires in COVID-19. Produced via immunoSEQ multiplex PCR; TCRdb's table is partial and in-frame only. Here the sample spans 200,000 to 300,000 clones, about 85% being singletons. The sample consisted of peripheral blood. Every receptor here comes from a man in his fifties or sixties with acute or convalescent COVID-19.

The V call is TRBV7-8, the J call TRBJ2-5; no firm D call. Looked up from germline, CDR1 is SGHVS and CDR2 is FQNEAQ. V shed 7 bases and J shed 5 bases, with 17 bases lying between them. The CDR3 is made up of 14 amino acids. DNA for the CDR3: TGTGCCAGCAACCCGGGTCGTATGTTGGAGACCCAGTACTTC. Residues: CASNPGRMLETQYF.

CDR3 protein: CASSQDLSIPTYEQYF. The CDR3 region has the DNA TGTGCCAGCAGCCAAGATCTAAGCATCCCTACCTACGAGCAGTACTTC. V usage is TRBV4-2 and J usage is TRBJ2-7; D is ambiguous. CDR1 is LGHNA and CDR2 is YNFKEQ in the germline V gene. The CDR3 runs to 16 residues. Trimming removed 0 bases from V and 2 bases from J, with 14 bases in between.

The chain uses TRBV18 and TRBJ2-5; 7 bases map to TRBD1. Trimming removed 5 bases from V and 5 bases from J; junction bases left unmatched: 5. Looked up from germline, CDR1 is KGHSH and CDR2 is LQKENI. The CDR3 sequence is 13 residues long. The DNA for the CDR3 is TGTGCCAGCTCAGTAGGGGGCATGGAGACCCAGTACTTC. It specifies CASSVGGMETQYF. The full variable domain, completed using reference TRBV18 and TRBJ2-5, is NAGVMQNPRHLVRRRGQEARLRCSPMKGHSHVYWYRQLPEEGLKFMVYLQKENIIDESGMPKERFSAEFPKEGPSILRIQQVVRGDSAAYFCASSVGGMETQYFGPGTRLLVL.

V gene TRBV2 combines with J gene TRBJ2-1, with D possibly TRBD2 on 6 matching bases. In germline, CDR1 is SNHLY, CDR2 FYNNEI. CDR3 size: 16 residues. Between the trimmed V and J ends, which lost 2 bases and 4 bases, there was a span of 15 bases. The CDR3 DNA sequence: TGTGCCAGCAGTGAAATTGGGGGGACCACATACAATGAGCAGTTCTTC. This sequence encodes CASSEIGGTTYNEQFF.

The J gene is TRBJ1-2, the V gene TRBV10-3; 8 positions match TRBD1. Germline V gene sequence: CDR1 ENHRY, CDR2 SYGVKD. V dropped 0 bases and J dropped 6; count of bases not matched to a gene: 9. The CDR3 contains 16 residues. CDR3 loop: CAISESPGRGRNGYTF. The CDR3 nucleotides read TGTGCCATCAGTGAGTCCCCAGGCAGGGGGCGTAATGGCTACACCTTC.